Presented here are 3 T cell receptor beta chains from one specimen sequenced in a study of shared clonotypes between healthy human individuals. The data were produced by immunoSEQ multiplex PCR, yet TCRdb's version contains in-frame clones alone and is incomplete. This sample carries about 340,000 clones, roughly 70% of them seen once, and the ten largest clones take 10%. The sequenced sample was memory CD4+ T cells sorted from blood. Subset specified: CD45RA-negative fraction. Every receptor here comes from a man aged 30 to 39 in good health.

The V and J genes are TRBV28 and TRBJ2-2; D possibly corresponds to TRBD1 (6 bases). This CDR3 has 15 residues. Germline V gene data show CDR1 as MDHEN and CDR2 as SYDVKM. Trimming removed 8 bases at V and 0 bases at J, with 13 bases between. The CDR3 here is CASRRGDSNTGELFF. CDR3 DNA sequence: TGTGCCAGCCGCAGGGGCGATTCGAACACCGGGGAGCTGTTTTTT. Full variable domain (rest looked up from reference TRBV28 and TRBJ2-2): DVKVTQSSRYLVKRTGEKVFLECVQDMDHENMFWYRQDPGLGLRLIYFSYDVKMKEKGDIPEGYSVSREKKERFSLILESASTNQTSMYLCASRRGDSNTGELFFGEGSRLTVL.

The J gene is TRBJ1-1, the V gene TRBV11-3; 8 positions match TRBD1. The trim removed 1 base at V and 7 bases at J, leaving 5 bases unmatched. The CDR3 is 14 residues long. CDR1 and CDR2 from the germline V gene are SGHNT and YENEEA. The CDR3: CASSLAGGVGEAFF. In nucleotides, the CDR3 is TGTGCCAGCAGCTTAGCAGGGGGCGTTGGTGAAGCTTTCTTT.

The rearrangement joins TRBV19 to TRBJ2-3, with a possible D match to TRBD2 (5 bases). This CDR3 is 14 amino acids long. Germline CDR1 reads LNHDA; CDR2 reads SQIVND (reference sequence). Trimming took off 4 bases at V and 3 bases at J, with 11 bases between the two ends. In DNA form, the CDR3 reads TGTGCCAGTAGTAATCGAGGGTTTACAGATACGCAGTATTTT. The encoded protein is CASSNRGFTDTQYF.